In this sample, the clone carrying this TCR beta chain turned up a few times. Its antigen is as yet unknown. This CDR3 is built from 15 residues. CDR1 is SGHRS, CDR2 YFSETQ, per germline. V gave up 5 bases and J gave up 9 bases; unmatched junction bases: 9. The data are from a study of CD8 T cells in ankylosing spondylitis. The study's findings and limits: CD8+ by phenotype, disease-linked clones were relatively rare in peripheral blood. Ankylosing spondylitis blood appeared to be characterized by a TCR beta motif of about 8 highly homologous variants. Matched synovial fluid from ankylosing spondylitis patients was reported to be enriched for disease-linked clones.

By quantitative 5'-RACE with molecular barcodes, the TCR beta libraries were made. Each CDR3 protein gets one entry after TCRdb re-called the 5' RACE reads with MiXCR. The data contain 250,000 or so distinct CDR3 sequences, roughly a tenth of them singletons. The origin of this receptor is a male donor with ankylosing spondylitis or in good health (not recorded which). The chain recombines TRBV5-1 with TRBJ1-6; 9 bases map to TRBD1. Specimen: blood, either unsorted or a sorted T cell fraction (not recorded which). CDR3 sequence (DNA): TGCGCCAGCAGTTCCACCGGGACAGGGACTTCACCCCTCCACTTT. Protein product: CASSSTGTGTSPLHF.